The 9 T cell receptor beta chains presented below share a single source sample, sequenced in a study of tumor-infiltrating lymphocytes in glioblastoma multiforme. TCR beta libraries were built from RNA through three nested multiplex PCR rounds using modified ARM-PCR. TCRdb redid the calling of the multiplex PCR reads with MiXCR, one entry per CDR3 protein. Of just under 9,500 distinct CDR3 sequences in the sample, just under 75% are singletons; the top ten hold more than 75%. Sequenced: brain tumor tissue. Receptor source: a male donor with glioblastoma.

This clonotype was picked up many times. The genes are TRBV6-5 and TRBJ1-6; 11 bases agree with TRBD1. Germline V gene data show CDR1 as MNHEY and CDR2 as SVGAGI. With 6 bases clipped from V and 10 bases from J, the junction kept 11 bases outside the gene matches. The length of the CDR3 is 16 residues. The CDR3, as DNA: TGTGCCAGCAGCAACCTTGGACAGGGGGCGGGATCACCCCTCCACTTT. Translated, it gives CASSNLGQGAGSPLHF.

This clonotype was counted once. This chain connects TRBV10-1 to TRBJ1-1; tentatively, D is TRBD1 (5 bases). The CDR3 covers 14 residues. The germline V gene has CDR1 WNHNN and CDR2 SYGVQD (reference sequence). V was cut by 3 bases and J by 4 bases, with 12 bases left in between. The CDR3 region is CASSDGGRGTEAFF. CDR3 bases: TGCGCCAGCAGTGACGGGGGTAGAGGCACTGAAGCTTTCTTT.

On this clonotype: Germline and junction disagree at one end, which may indicate a read error. CDR3 nucleotide sequence: TGCGCCAGCAGCCAAGGTAGGAGACAGGGGATTAATTCATCCCTCCACTTT. It translates to CASSQGRRQGINSSLHF. The J gene is TRBJ1-6, the V gene TRBV4-1, with TRBD1 matching over 8 bases. CDR1 MGHRA and CDR2 YSYEKL come from the germline V gene. The CDR3 has 17 residues.

The chain uses TRBV11-2 and TRBJ2-1, with 11 bases matching TRBD1. From germline, CDR1 is SGHAT and CDR2 FQNNGV. The V gene end was trimmed by 4 bases and the J gene end by 4 bases; junction bases not matched to a gene: 3. The CDR3 extends over 15 amino acids. CDR3 sequence: CASSSGQGGYNEQFF. CDR3 in DNA: TGTGCCAGCAGCTCGGGACAGGGGGGATACAATGAGCAGTTCTTC.

The chain couples TRBV7-9 to TRBJ1-2; perhaps TRBD1 as D (6 bases). Germline V gives CDR1 SEHNR, CDR2 FQNEAQ (reference sequence). The V end lost 5 bases, the J end lost 2 bases, and 15 bases lay between the germline ends. The CDR3 sequence is 15 residues long. CDR3 bases: TGTGCCAGCAGCCCCCCGGGACACAAAAACTATGGCTACACCTTC. It codes for CASSPPGHKNYGYTF.

About this clonotype itself: Likely a read error: the CDR3 ends without its conserved phenylalanine or tryptophan. The chain is built from TRBV11-2 and TRBJ2-1; perhaps TRBD1 as D (5 bases). Trimming removed 1 base at V and 7 bases at J, with 8 bases between. The germline CDR1 and CDR2 sequences are SGHAT and FQNNGV. The CDR3 has 13 residues. CDR3 nucleotides: TGTGCCAGCAGCTTAGGTAGGGGAAATGAGCAGTTCCCC. This codes for CASSLGRGNEQFP.

Points on this clonotype: The junction and the germline gene differ at one end; a read error may be behind it. The rearrangement joins TRBV20-1 to TRBJ1-6; no reliable D call. This CDR3 has 15 amino acids. Germline V lookup: CDR1 DFQATT, CDR2 SNEGSKA (reference sequence). Written as DNA, the CDR3 is TGCAGTGTTAGAGGGCGTGATTCCGCGAATTCACCCCTCCACTTT. This translates into CSVRGRDSANSPLHF.

On this clonotype: Relative to the germline gene, one junction end is altered; a read error may explain this. V is TRBV10-3 and J is TRBJ2-7; 8 bases map to TRBD1. Germline V gene data show CDR1 as ENHRY and CDR2 as SYGVKD. This CDR3 spans 13 amino acids. The CDR3 DNA follows: TGTGCCATCAGCCTGGACAGGGCGTATGAGCAATACTTC. Translating gives CAISLDRAYEQYF.

On this clonotype itself: Germline and junction disagree at one end, which may indicate a read error. This chain links TRBV11-2 with TRBJ2-1, with D perhaps TRBD1 (6 bases). CDR3 length: 13 residues. Looked up from germline, CDR1 is SGHAT and CDR2 is FQNNGV. CDR3 sequence: CAGGLARGNEQLF. The CDR3 nucleotides are TGTGCAGGCGGCTTGGCTAGGGGGAATGAGCAGCTCTTC. Full variable domain (outside the CDR3, taken from reference TRBV11-2 and TRBJ2-1): EAGVAQSPRYKIIEKRQSVAFWCNPISGHATLYWYQQILGQGPKLLIQFQNNGVVDDSQLPKDRFSAERLKGVDSTLKIQPAKLEDSAVYLCAGGLARGNEQLFGPGTRLTVL.